What follows describes a single T cell receptor beta chain. Mismatch with germline at one junction end may stem from a read error. The assay was immunoSEQ multiplex PCR, and TCRdb's table has in-frame clones only and misses some. The sample carries roughly 310,000 clones, around 91% recorded once. The CDR3 is made up of 12 amino acids. CDR1 and CDR2 (germline): MDHEN, SYDVKM. This specimen belongs to a study of blood T cell repertoires in COVID-19. The sample comprised PBMCs or T cells enriched from blood (not recorded which). This TCR came from a woman between 40 and 50 years old who had recovered from COVID-19. The chain is built from TRBV28 and TRBJ2-1; 10 bases map to TRBD2. DNA for the CDR3: TGTGCCAGCAGGAAGACTAGCGGGTACGATCTCTTC. Amino acids: CASRKTSGYDLF.